This T cell receptor beta chain was recorded in a study of blood T cell repertoires in COVID-19. At the level of the study: PBMCs, B-cell-depleted T cells, or T cells provided the cDNA or gDNA that made up the material.

The repertoire was sequenced with immunoSEQ multiplex PCR; TCRdb's copy has only in-frame clones and lacks some. The sample shows around 170,000 clones, more than 75% of them seen only once. The recovered donors of Cohort 3 showed two negative PCRs, clearance, or symptom resolution. CDR3 size: 11 residues. Germline CDR1 and CDR2: MDHEN and SYDVKM. V lost 5 bases and J lost 3, with 5 bases in between. The sequence was collected from a woman aged 25 to 45 who had recovered from COVID-19. This sequence joins TRBV28 and TRBJ2-7, with D perhaps TRBD1 (5 bases). The sample was PBMCs or T cells enriched from blood (not recorded which). In nucleotides, the CDR3 is TGTGCCAGCAGTCAGGGCTACGAGCAGTACTTC. Translated, it gives CASSQGYEQYF. Together with reference TRBV28 and TRBJ2-7, the CDR3 gives the full variable domain: DVKVTQSSRYLVKRTGEKVFLECVQDMDHENMFWYRQDPGLGLRLIYFSYDVKMKEKGDIPEGYSVSREKKERFSLILESASTNQTSMYLCASSQGYEQYFGPGTRLTVT.